This TCR beta chain is drawn from a study of Graves' ophthalmopathy and Graves' hyperthyroidism. Many counts were recorded for this clonotype. Amplifying from RNA transcripts, the study obtained TCR beta CDR3 regions. Amplification began with first-round RT-PCR using HTBI primers, then second-round multiplex PCR was performed. Each CDR3 protein is one row after TCRdb ran MiXCR on the multiplex PCR reads. Of hundreds of thousands of distinct CDR3 sequences listed, around 20% are singletons. By definition, stable hyperthyroidism involved no ophthalmopathy within 18 months of follow-up. This receptor was taken from a woman aged 18-35 years with stable Graves' hyperthyroidism. Sequences were obtained from peripheral blood.

The CDR3 bases are TGTGCCAGTAGTATCGGGGGGATGGACAAAAACATTCAGTACTTC. Encoded protein: CASSIGGMDKNIQYF. J is TRBJ2-4 and V is TRBV19; TRBD2 matches at 7 bases. The germline V gene has CDR1 LNHDA and CDR2 SQIVND (reference sequence). V trimming: 3 bases; J trimming: 3 bases; junction bases outside the gene matches: 5. The CDR3 is 15 amino acids.